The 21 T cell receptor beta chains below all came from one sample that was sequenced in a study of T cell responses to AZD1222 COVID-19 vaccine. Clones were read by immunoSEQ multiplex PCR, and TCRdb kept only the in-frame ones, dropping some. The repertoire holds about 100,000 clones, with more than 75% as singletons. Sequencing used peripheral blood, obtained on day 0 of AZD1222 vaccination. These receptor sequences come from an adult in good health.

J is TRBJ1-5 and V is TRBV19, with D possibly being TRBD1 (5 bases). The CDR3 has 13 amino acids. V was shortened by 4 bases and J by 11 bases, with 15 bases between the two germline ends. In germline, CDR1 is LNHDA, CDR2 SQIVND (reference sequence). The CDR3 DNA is TGTGCCAGTAGTAGAGGGACGGGTGAGGCCCAGCATTTT. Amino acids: CASSRGTGEAQHF.

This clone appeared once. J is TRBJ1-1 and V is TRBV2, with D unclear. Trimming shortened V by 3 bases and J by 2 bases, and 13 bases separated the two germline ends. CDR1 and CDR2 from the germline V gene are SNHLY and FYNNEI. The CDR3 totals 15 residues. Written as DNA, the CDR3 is TGTGCCAGCAGTGATCTGGGGATGGAAAACACTGAAGCTTTCTTT. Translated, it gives CASSDLGMENTEAFF.

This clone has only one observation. The CDR3 here is CASSQAVESNTGELFF. Here the CDR3 DNA reads TGTGCCAGCAGCCAAGCTGTGGAGTCAAACACCGGGGAGCTGTTTTTT. This chain connects TRBV4-2 to TRBJ2-2, with no clear D. CDR3 size: 16 residues. Per germline, CDR1 LGHNA and CDR2 YNFKEQ. Trimming cost V 1 base and J 2 bases, with 11 bases left between them.

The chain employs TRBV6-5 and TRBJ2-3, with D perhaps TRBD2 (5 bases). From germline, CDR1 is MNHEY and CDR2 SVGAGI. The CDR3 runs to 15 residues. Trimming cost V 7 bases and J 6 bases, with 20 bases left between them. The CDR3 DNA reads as TGTGCCAGCACCCAACGAGGGTCCTTCACGGATACGCAGTATTTT. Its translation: CASTQRGSFTDTQYF.

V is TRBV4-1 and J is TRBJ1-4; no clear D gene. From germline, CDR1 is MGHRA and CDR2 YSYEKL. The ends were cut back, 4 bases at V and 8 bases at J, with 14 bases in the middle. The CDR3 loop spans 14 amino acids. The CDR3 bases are TGCGCCAGCAGCCCTCCGGCACGGGCAGAAAAACTGTTTTTT. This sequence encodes CASSPPARAEKLFF.

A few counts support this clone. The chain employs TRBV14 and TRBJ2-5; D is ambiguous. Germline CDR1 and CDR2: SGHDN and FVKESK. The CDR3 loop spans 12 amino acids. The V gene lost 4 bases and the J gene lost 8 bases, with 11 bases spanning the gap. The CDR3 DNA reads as TGTGCCAGCAGCCCGTCCGTGAGAACCCAGTACTTC. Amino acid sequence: CASSPSVRTQYF.

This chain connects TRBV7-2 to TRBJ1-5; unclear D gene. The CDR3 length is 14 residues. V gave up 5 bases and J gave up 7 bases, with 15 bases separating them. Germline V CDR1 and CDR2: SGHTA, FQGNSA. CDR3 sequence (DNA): TGTGCCAGCAGCGCGGACCAGATGCTACAGCCCCAGCATTTT. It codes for CASSADQMLQPQHF.

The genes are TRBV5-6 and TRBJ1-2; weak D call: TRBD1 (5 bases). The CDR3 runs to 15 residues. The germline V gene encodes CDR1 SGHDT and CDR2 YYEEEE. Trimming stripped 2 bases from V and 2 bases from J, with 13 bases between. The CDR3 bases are TGTGCCAGCAGCTTACAGGCCGCAAAGAACTATGGCTACACCTTC. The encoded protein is CASSLQAAKNYGYTF.

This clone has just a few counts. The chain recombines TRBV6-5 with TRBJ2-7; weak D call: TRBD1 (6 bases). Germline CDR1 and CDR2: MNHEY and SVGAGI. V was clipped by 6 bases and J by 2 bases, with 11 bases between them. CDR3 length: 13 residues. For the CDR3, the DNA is TGTGCCAGCAGCCGGGACACCACCTACGAGCAGTACTTC. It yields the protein CASSRDTTYEQYF.

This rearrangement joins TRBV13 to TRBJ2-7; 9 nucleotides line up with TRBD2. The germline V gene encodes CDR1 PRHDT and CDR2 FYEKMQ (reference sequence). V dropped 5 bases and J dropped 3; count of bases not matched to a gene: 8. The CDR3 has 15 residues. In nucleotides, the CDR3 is TGTGCCAGCAGCCCGAGAGGGACTAGCTTCTACGAGCAGTACTTC. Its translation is CASSPRGTSFYEQYF.

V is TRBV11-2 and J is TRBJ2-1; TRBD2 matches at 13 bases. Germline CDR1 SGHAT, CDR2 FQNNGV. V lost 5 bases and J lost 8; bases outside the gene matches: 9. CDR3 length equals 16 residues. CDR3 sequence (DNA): TGTGCCAGCAGCAGGCAGGGACTAGCGGGGACGGATGAGCAGTTCTTC. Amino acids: CASSRQGLAGTDEQFF.

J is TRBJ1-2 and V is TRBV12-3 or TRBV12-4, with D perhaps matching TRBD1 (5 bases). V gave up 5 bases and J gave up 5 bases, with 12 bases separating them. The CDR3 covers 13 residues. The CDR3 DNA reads TGTGCCAGCAGTCGCAGGGAAAATTATGGCTACACCTTC. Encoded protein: CASSRRENYGYTF.

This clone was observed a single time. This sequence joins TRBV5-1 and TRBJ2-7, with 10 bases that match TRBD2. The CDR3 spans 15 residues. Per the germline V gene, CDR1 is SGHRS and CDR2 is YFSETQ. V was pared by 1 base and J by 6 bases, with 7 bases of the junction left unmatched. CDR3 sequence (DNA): TGCGCCAGCAGCTTGATTAGCGGGGGGCCGATCGAGCAGTACTTC. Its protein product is CASSLISGGPIEQYF.

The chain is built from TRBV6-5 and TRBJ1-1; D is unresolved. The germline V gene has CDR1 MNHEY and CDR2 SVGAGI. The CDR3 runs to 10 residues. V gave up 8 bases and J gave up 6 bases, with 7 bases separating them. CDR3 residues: CASQYPEAFF. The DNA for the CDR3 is TGTGCCAGCCAGTATCCTGAAGCTTTCTTT.

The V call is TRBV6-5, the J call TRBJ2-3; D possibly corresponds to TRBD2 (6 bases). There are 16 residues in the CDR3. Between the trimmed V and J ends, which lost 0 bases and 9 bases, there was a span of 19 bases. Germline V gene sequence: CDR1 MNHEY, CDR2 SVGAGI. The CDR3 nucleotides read TGTGCCAGCAGTTACTCGGTAGCGGTGTTAAGTGGGACGCAGTATTTT. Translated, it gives CASSYSVAVLSGTQYF.

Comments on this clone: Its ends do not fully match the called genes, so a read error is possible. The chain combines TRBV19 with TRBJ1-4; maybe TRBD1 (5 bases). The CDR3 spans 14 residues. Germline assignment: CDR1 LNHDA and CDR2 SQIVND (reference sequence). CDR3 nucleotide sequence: TGTGCCAGTAGTTTAGAGTGGGGGGATGAAAAACTGTTTTTT. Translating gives CASSLEWGDEKLFF.

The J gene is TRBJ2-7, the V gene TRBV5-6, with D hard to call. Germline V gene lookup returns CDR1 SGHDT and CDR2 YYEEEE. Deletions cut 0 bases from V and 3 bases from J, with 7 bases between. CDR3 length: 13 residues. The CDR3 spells CASSLDTYYEQYF. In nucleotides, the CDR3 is TGTGCCAGCAGCTTGGACACCTACTACGAGCAGTACTTC.

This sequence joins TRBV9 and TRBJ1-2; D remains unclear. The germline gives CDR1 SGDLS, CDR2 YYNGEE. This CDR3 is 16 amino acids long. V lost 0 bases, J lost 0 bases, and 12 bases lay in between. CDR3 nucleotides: TGTGCCAGCAGCGTAGCTTCTAGTGGAACTAACTATGGCTACACCTTC. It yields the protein CASSVASSGTNYGYTF.

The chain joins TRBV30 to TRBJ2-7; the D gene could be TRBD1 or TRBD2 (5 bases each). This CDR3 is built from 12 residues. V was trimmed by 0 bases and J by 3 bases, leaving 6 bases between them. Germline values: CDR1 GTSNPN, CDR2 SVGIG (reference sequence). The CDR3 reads CAWSVGVYEQYF. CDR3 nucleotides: TGTGCCTGGAGTGTGGGGGTCTACGAGCAGTACTTC.

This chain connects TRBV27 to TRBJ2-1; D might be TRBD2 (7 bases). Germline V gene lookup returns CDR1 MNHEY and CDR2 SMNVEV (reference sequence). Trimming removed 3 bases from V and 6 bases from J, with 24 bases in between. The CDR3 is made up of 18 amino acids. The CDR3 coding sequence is TGTGCCAGCAGTTTCCTCTCCCCACACCAAGGGGGGGGCAATGAGCAGTTCTTC. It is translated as CASSFLSPHQGGGNEQFF.

CDR3: CASSLALGSSYNSPLHF. The CDR3, as DNA: TGTGCCAGCAGCTTAGCGTTAGGGAGCTCCTATAATTCACCCCTCCACTTT. V usage is TRBV7-6 and J usage is TRBJ1-6; D is unresolved. The CDR3 is 17 amino acids. The germline V and J ends were trimmed by 0 bases and 0 bases, with 9 bases remaining between them. The germline CDR1 and CDR2 sequences are SGHVS and FNYEAQ.